This T cell receptor (beta chain) is drawn from a study of PD-1 blockade in classical Hodgkin lymphoma. Turning to this clone: The antigen remains unidentified.

Some clones are missing from TCRdb's copy, which holds only in-frame ones; the method was immunoSEQ multiplex PCR. The sample shows roughly 17,000 clones, around 75% of them seen only once. General study results and limits: At baseline, newly diagnosed patients reportedly showed less TCR diversity than healthy donors.

No patient escaped relapse after autologous stem cell transplantation, and brentuximab vedotin exposure varied. This TCR was recovered from a human donor with classical Hodgkin lymphoma. The material sequenced was peripheral blood mononuclear cells (PBMCs), taken at baseline.

Here the CDR3 reads CASSLGAGSANIQYF. CDR3 sequence (DNA): TGTGCCAGCAGCTTAGGGGCCGGCAGCGCGAACATTCAGTACTTC. V and J are TRBV11-2 and TRBJ2-4; D unresolved. Germline CDR1 reads SGHAT; CDR2 reads FQNNGV. There are 15 residues in the CDR3. Trimming took off 1 base at V and 7 bases at J, with 14 bases between the two ends.